A single sample is the source of the 5 T cell receptor beta chains below, sequenced in a study of post-analysis software for immune sequencing data. General study points: Five TRBV segments, TRBV5-6, TRBV5-1 and TRBV20-1 among them, were found more frequent in patients than controls.

Incorporated into the TCR beta cDNA libraries were unique molecular identifiers, which served to reduce PCR and sequencing biases. TCRdb reanalysed the PCR reads using MiXCR and keeps one entry per CDR3 protein. The repertoire has about 810,000 distinct CDR3 sequences, about 57% of them found once; the top ten carry over 4%. These receptors lack a known antigen. The sample consisted of blood. These receptors were taken from a girl aged 5-17 years with multiple sclerosis.

This clonotype came up a few times. This sequence joins TRBV5-1 and TRBJ2-7; a possible D gene is TRBD1 (5 bases). V was shortened by 2 bases and J by 1 base, with 10 bases between the two germline ends. CDR1 SGHRS and CDR2 YFSETQ come from the germline V gene. The CDR3 spans 14 residues. CDR3 sequence: CASSFDRASYEQYF. DNA of the CDR3: TGCGCCAGCAGCTTTGACAGAGCGTCCTACGAGCAGTACTTC.

This clonotype was seen only a few times. J is TRBJ2-1 and V is TRBV20-1; D tentatively reads TRBD1 or TRBD2 (6 bases each). Germline V lookup: CDR1 DFQATT, CDR2 SNEGSKA (reference sequence). V lost 8 bases, J lost 6 bases, and 20 bases lay in between. The CDR3 is 14 residues long. CDR3 DNA: TGCAGTCCCACCCGGAGGGGGATTGCCAATGAGCAGTTCTTC. This translates into CSPTRRGIANEQFF.

The CDR3: CASSLERTSRYNEQFF. CDR3 in DNA: TGCGCCAGCAGCTTAGAAAGGACTAGCAGATACAATGAGCAGTTCTTC. The V call is TRBV5-1, the J call TRBJ2-1, with 8 bases identical to TRBD2. Germline CDR1 SGHRS, CDR2 YFSETQ. V dropped 2 bases and J dropped 4; count of bases not matched to a gene: 8. The CDR3 length is 16 residues. Full variable domain (rest looked up from reference TRBV5-1 and TRBJ2-1): KAGVTQTPRYLIKTRGQQVTLSCSPISGHRSVSWYQQTPGQGLQFLFEYFSETQRNKGNFPGRFSGRQFSNSRSEMNVSTLELGDSALYLCASSLERTSRYNEQFFGPGTRLTVL.

This rearrangement joins TRBV15 to TRBJ2-4, with no clear D. The DNA end favors TRBJ2-7, so the J call may be wrong. Germline lookup yields CDR1 LNHNV and CDR2 YYDKDF (reference sequence). This CDR3 comprises 14 residues. CDR3 nucleotides: TGTGCCACCAGCAGACCTCCTCCCCTAAACGAGCAGTACTTC. This translates into CATSRPPPLNEQYF.

The DNA for the CDR3 is TGCGCCAGCAGCCACCCGGGACTAGCGGGATACAATGAGCAGTTCTTC. It codes for CASSHPGLAGYNEQFF. This rearrangement joins TRBV4-1 to TRBJ2-1; 13 bases agree with TRBD2. V dropped 3 bases and J dropped 4; count of bases not matched to a gene: 3. Germline lookup yields CDR1 MGHRA and CDR2 YSYEKL. The CDR3 spans 16 residues.